The 27 T cell receptor beta chains in this list originate from one sample, sequenced in a study of cytomegalovirus exposure and HLA in healthy donors. The PCR made use of 60 Vbeta and 13 Jbeta primers. Produced via immunoSEQ multiplex PCR; TCRdb's table is partial and in-frame only. The table lists about 170,000 clones, roughly 79% of them singletons. The sample was PBMCs. Receptors originate from a woman in her 30s in good health and CMV-seropositive.

V usage is TRBV6-1 and J usage is TRBJ2-7; the D gene is possibly TRBD1 (6 bases). The V gene lost 3 bases and the J gene lost 7 bases, with 19 bases spanning the gap. CDR1 and CDR2 (germline): MNHNS, SASEGT. The CDR3 runs 15 residues. The CDR3: CASSDRDITSREQYF. DNA of the CDR3: TGTGCCAGCAGTGACCGGGACATAACTTCTCGGGAGCAGTACTTC.

V and J are TRBV7-6 and TRBJ2-7; D gene uncertain. V lost 2 bases and J lost 3, with 5 bases in between. Germline lookup yields CDR1 SGHVS and CDR2 FNYEAQ. The CDR3 totals 12 residues. CDR3 sequence reads: CASSLQNYEQYF. For the CDR3, the DNA is TGTGCCAGCAGCTTACAGAACTACGAGCAGTACTTC.

The chain couples TRBV2 to TRBJ1-2; 7 nucleotides match TRBD1. With V trimmed by 6 bases and J by 7 bases, 8 bases remained unmatched. This CDR3 region has 13 residues. CDR1 is SNHLY and CDR2 is FYNNEI in the germline V gene. CDR3 region: CASRAGTVRGYTF. The DNA of the CDR3 is TGTGCCAGCAGGGCCGGGACAGTGCGTGGCTACACCTTC.

This clone was recorded a few times. The chain carries TRBV5-4 and TRBJ2-1; 16 bases map to TRBD2. The CDR3 is made up of 19 amino acids. Germline V CDR1 and CDR2: SGHNT, YYREEE (reference sequence). J was trimmed by 0 bases and V by 4 bases; bases with no gene match: 7. The CDR3 region has the DNA TGTGCCAGCAGCACCTTAGGGACTAGCGGGAGGGCCTCCTACAATGAGCAGTTCTTC. Its translation: CASSTLGTSGRASYNEQFF. Combining the CDR3 with reference TRBV5-4 and TRBJ2-1 gives the whole variable domain ETGVTQSPTHLIKTRGQQVTLRCSSQSGHNTVSWYQQALGQGPQFIFQYYREEENGRGNFPPRFSGLQFPNYSSELNVNALELDDSALYLCASSTLGTSGRASYNEQFFGPGTRLTVL.

This clone was picked up one time. This sequence joins TRBV29-1 and TRBJ2-1; 10 nucleotides match TRBD1. Germline loops: CDR1 SQVTM, CDR2 ANQGSEA. Germline trimming cut 2 bases from V and 6 bases from J; bases unmatched to any gene: 10. CDR3 length: 16 amino acids. CDR3 DNA sequence: TGCAGCGTTGAACACACCGGGACAGGGGACTCCAATGAGCAGTTCTTC. This codes for CSVEHTGTGDSNEQFF.

This clone turned up a few times. CDR3 nucleotide sequence: TGCGCCAGCAGCCGGATCCAGGGGGCCTGGGAGACCCAGTACTTC. It yields the protein CASSRIQGAWETQYF. The V call is TRBV4-3, the J call TRBJ2-5, with TRBD1 identical over 8 bases. The CDR3 sequence is 15 residues long. V trimming: 4 bases; J trimming: 5 bases; junction bases outside the gene matches: 9. CDR1 and CDR2 from the germline V gene are LGHNA and YSLEER.

The chain is built from TRBV11-2 and TRBJ2-5, with D hard to call. This CDR3 has 15 residues. V was clipped by 0 bases and J by 4 bases, with 12 bases between them. Germline values: CDR1 SGHAT, CDR2 FQNNGV. The CDR3 loop is CASSLDAYPRETQYF. For the CDR3, the DNA is TGTGCCAGCAGCTTAGACGCCTATCCAAGAGAGACCCAGTACTTC.

The chain employs TRBV5-5 and TRBJ2-7, with 9 bases lining up with TRBD2. This CDR3 region has 14 residues. Trimming at V came to 7 bases and at J to 5 bases, leaving 10 bases not matched to a gene. Germline lookup yields CDR1 SGHKS and CDR2 YYEKEE (reference sequence). CDR3 nucleotide sequence: TGTGCCAGCGATCTTGGGACTAGCCTAGACGAGCAGTACTTC. It is translated as CASDLGTSLDEQYF.

The rearrangement joins TRBV30 to TRBJ2-5; a weak D match, TRBD1 (6 bases). The CDR3 loop spans 12 amino acids. The germline CDR1 and CDR2 sequences are GTSNPN and SVGIG (reference sequence). V lost 5 bases and J 2 bases, leaving 9 bases between the germline ends. CDR3 residues: CAWGRGQETQYF. The CDR3 nucleotides read TGTGCCTGGGGCAGGGGACAAGAGACCCAGTACTTC.

The V call is TRBV10-3, the J call TRBJ2-7; 7 bases map to TRBD2. The CDR3 has 12 amino acids. J gave up 8 bases and V 2 bases, and 3 bases lay outside the gene matches. Germline V lookup: CDR1 ENHRY, CDR2 SYGVKD. CDR3 amino acids: CAISEGGVQQYF. CDR3 DNA: TGTGCCATCAGTGAGGGGGGGGTACAGCAGTACTTC.

V is TRBV19 and J is TRBJ1-5, with 7 bases that match TRBD1. The CDR3 extends over 16 amino acids. Germline loops: CDR1 LNHDA, CDR2 SQIVND (reference sequence). The V gene end was trimmed by 7 bases and the J gene end by 5 bases; junction bases not matched to a gene: 14. The CDR3 region has the DNA TGTGCCAGTATGGCCCTCGCAACAGGGGAAGATCAGCCCCAGCATTTT. It yields the protein CASMALATGEDQPQHF. The variable domain in full, with the rest retrieved from reference TRBV19 and TRBJ1-5, is DGGITQSPKYLFRKEGQNVTLSCEQNLNHDAMYWYRQDPGQGLRLIYYSQIVNDFQKGDIAEGYSVSREKKESFPLTVTSAQKNPTAFYLCASMALATGEDQPQHFGDGTRLSIL.

The table lists this clone with a few counts. This chain links TRBV7-2 with TRBJ2-3; 16 nucleotides agree with TRBD2. Looked up from germline, CDR1 is SGHTA and CDR2 is FQGNSA. The CDR3 has 19 residues. The V and J ends lost 4 bases and 4 bases, in that order; junction bases with no gene match: 11. As DNA, the CDR3 is TGTGCCAGCAGCTATAAGGGGACTAGCGGGGGGGCCGGGTCAGATACGCAGTATTTT. It encodes CASSYKGTSGGAGSDTQYF.

V is TRBV11-2 and J is TRBJ1-1; 7 bases line up with TRBD1. The CDR3 is 17 residues long. The V gene end was trimmed by 2 bases and the J gene end by 1 base; junction bases not matched to a gene: 10. Germline V gene sequence: CDR1 SGHAT, CDR2 FQNNGV. The CDR3 here is CASSLPLRQGPNTEAFF. The CDR3 bases are TGTGCCAGCAGCTTACCTCTACGACAGGGCCCGAACACTGAAGCTTTCTTT.

V usage is TRBV19 and J usage is TRBJ2-2; TRBD2 might be the D (5 bases). Looked up from germline, CDR1 is LNHDA and CDR2 is SQIVND (reference sequence). V was pared by 3 bases and J by 8 bases, with 13 bases between. The CDR3 extends over 14 amino acids. For the CDR3, the DNA is TGTGCCAGTAGTATGGACTCCGGACGGGGGGAGCTGTTTTTT. Translation gives CASSMDSGRGELFF.

The V gene is TRBV6-5, the J gene TRBJ2-1; TRBD2 matches 8 bases. The CDR3 runs 15 residues. Trimming removed 5 bases from V and 9 bases from J; junction bases left unmatched: 12. From germline, CDR1 is MNHEY and CDR2 SVGAGI. CDR3: CASSMGLGLVGEQFF. CDR3 DNA sequence: TGTGCCAGCAGTATGGGACTAGGTTTGGTCGGTGAGCAGTTCTTC.

CDR3 sequence (DNA): TGTGCCAGCAGCTACGGAAACAGTGGGCTCTACGAGCAGTACTTC. It specifies CASSYGNSGLYEQYF. The genes are TRBV5-6 and TRBJ2-7, with D uncertain. The CDR3 contains 15 residues. Trimming shortened V by 3 bases and J by 3 bases, and 16 bases separated the two germline ends. The germline gives CDR1 SGHDT, CDR2 YYEEEE.

This clone showed up just a few times. The chain links TRBV9 to TRBJ2-5; 8 bases align to TRBD2. The J call is uncertain, as TRBJ2-7 better fits the DNA end. Germline CDR1 is SGDLS and CDR2 is YYNGEE. This CDR3 contains 15 residues. The CDR3 bases are TGTGCCAGCAGCGAGGGACTAGTAGGCTCCTACGAGCAGTACTTC. Residues: CASSEGLVGSYEQYF.

V gene TRBV4-3 combines with J gene TRBJ1-6; D unclear. This CDR3 comprises 15 residues. V was trimmed by 1 base and J by 9 bases, leaving 13 bases between them. The germline V gene has CDR1 LGHNA and CDR2 YSLEER. The DNA of the CDR3 is TGCGCCAGCAGCCAAGTATTAACAGCCGCTTCACCCCTCCACTTT. It translates to CASSQVLTAASPLHF.

V usage is TRBV4-1 and J usage is TRBJ2-3; D ambiguous. CDR1 is MGHRA and CDR2 is YSYEKL in the germline V gene. The germline V and J ends were trimmed by 1 base and 5 bases, with 10 bases remaining between them. This CDR3 has 14 residues. CDR3 sequence: CASSQVSDEDTQYF. The CDR3 nucleotides read TGCGCCAGCAGCCAAGTAAGCGATGAAGATACGCAGTATTTT.

This clone turned up a few times. The chain couples TRBV5-1 to TRBJ1-2, with 7 bases fitting TRBD1. The V gene's germline CDR1 is SGHRS and CDR2 YFSETQ. The CDR3 runs 14 residues. Germline trimming cut 5 bases from V and 5 bases from J; bases unmatched to any gene: 9. DNA for the CDR3: TGCGCCAGCAGGCCCGGACAGGCCAATTATGGCTACACCTTC. Encoded protein: CASRPGQANYGYTF.

The V gene is TRBV19, the J gene TRBJ1-2, with 10 bases that match TRBD1. The germline V gene encodes CDR1 LNHDA and CDR2 SQIVND (reference sequence). Trimming removed 6 bases from V and 6 bases from J; junction bases left unmatched: 4. The CDR3 runs to 13 residues. CDR3 protein: CASRTGTGDGYTF. The CDR3, as DNA: TGTGCCAGTAGGACCGGGACAGGGGATGGCTACACCTTC.

V usage is TRBV30 and J usage is TRBJ1-1, with D perhaps matching TRBD1 (5 bases). CDR1 is GTSNPN and CDR2 is SVGIG in the germline V gene (reference sequence). V shed 0 bases and J shed 10 bases, with 15 bases lying between them. The CDR3 contains 13 residues. CDR3 region: CAWSVSGPGGAFF. CDR3 nucleotides: TGTGCCTGGAGTGTCAGTGGGCCCGGGGGAGCTTTCTTT.

The genes are TRBV6-1 and TRBJ2-7; D is unresolved. The length of the CDR3 is 15 residues. Germline CDR1 reads MNHNS; CDR2 reads SASEGT. The germline V and J ends were trimmed by 5 bases and 0 bases, with 14 bases remaining between them. The CDR3 loop reads CASSPTYSPSYEQYF. The CDR3 DNA reads as TGTGCCAGCAGTCCCACTTATTCCCCCTCCTACGAGCAGTACTTC.

V gene TRBV5-1 combines with J gene TRBJ1-3; D perhaps matches TRBD1 (6 bases). In germline, CDR1 is SGHRS, CDR2 YFSETQ. V shed 4 bases and J shed 1 base, with 15 bases lying between them. The CDR3 is made up of 16 amino acids. The DNA of the CDR3 is TGCGCCAGCAGCCCCACACACGGGACATCTGGAAACACCATATATTTT. Encoded protein: CASSPTHGTSGNTIYF.

V and J are TRBV7-9 and TRBJ1-6; a possible D gene is TRBD1 (6 bases). Germline V gene data show CDR1 as SEHNR and CDR2 as FQNEAQ (reference sequence). Trimming removed 8 bases from V and 4 bases from J, with 18 bases in between. CDR3 length: 16 residues. The CDR3 bases are TGTGCCAGCTGCAGCTGGTTGGGACAATATAATTCACCCCTCCACTTT. This encodes CASCSWLGQYNSPLHF.

The rearrangement uses TRBV7-2 and TRBJ1-5; perhaps TRBD1 as D (6 bases). In germline, CDR1 is SGHTA, CDR2 FQGNSA. The CDR3 covers 12 residues. Deletions cut 3 bases from V and 7 bases from J, with 7 bases between. In DNA, the CDR3 is TGTGCCAGCAGCTTTGGGGGCCAGCCCCAGCATTTT. Amino acid sequence: CASSFGGQPQHF.

The V and J genes are TRBV7-9 and TRBJ1-1, with D uncertain. Germline CDR1 reads SEHNR; CDR2 reads FQNEAQ (reference sequence). V gave up 5 bases and J gave up 4 bases, with 14 bases separating them. The CDR3 totals 14 residues. The CDR3 loop reads CASSPIEVSTEAFF. DNA of the CDR3: TGTGCCAGCAGCCCTATCGAGGTCTCCACTGAAGCTTTCTTT.